These 28 T cell receptor beta chains came from one sample sequenced in a study of CD4 and CD8 cells across lung adenocarcinoma regions. TCRdb used MiXCR to reprocess the PCR reads, holding one entry per CDR3 protein. This table has about 20,000 distinct CDR3 sequences, 50% to 55% appearing once. Sample: CD8+ T cells from the center of a lung tumor. The receptor set was obtained from a female donor with lung adenocarcinoma. The CD4 and CD8 labels of this study may be unreliable.

In its sample, this clonotype was seen many times. This rearrangement joins TRBV27 to TRBJ2-3; the D is unclear. The end of the DNA fits TRBJ2-7 better, so the J call may be wrong. This CDR3 is 11 amino acids long. The germline V gene has CDR1 MNHEY and CDR2 SMNVEV (reference sequence). Written as DNA, the CDR3 is TGTGCCGGCGGTGCTCCAGATACGCAGTACTTC. This translates into CAGGAPDTQYF.

V is TRBV7-3 and J is TRBJ2-7; tentatively, D is TRBD2 (6 bases). Deletions cut 4 bases from V and 0 bases from J, with 7 bases between. The CDR3 totals 13 residues. The germline gives CDR1 SGHTA, CDR2 FQGTGA. The CDR3 DNA reads TGTGCCAGCAGCTCCGGGAGCTCCTACGAGCAGTACTTC. Amino acids: CASSSGSSYEQYF.

By share, this clonotype ranks as medium-sized (0.01 to 0.1%). The V call is TRBV6-1, the J call TRBJ2-2; 8 bases agree with TRBD1. In germline, CDR1 is MNHNS, CDR2 SASEGT. This CDR3 is built from 19 residues. V lost 8 bases to trimming and J lost 1 base; unmatched junction nucleotides: 18. The CDR3 DNA is TGTGCCAGCGGAAATAGGGCCATTTTAGGGACAGGGAACACCGGGGAGCTGTTTTTT. Amino acids: CASGNRAILGTGNTGELFF.

The CDR3 DNA reads as TGTGCCGCAATGGGGCGGCAGTATGCTAACACAGGGGCGCAGTATTTT. Protein sequence: CAAMGRQYANTGAQYF. J is TRBJ2-3 and V is TRBV27; 7 bases fit TRBD1. The CDR3 covers 16 residues. The junction had 24 bases not matched to a gene; V was cut back by 11 bases and J by 10 bases. The V gene's germline CDR1 is MNHEY and CDR2 SMNVEV (reference sequence).

This chain connects TRBV27 to TRBJ2-1; 8 positions match TRBD2. After removal of 6 bases from V and 0 bases from J, the junction contained 7 bases not matched to a gene. This CDR3 region has 16 residues. CDR1 and CDR2 (germline): MNHEY, SMNVEV (reference sequence). The CDR3 sequence: CASRLSGANSYNEQFF. The CDR3 DNA reads TGTGCCAGCAGGCTTAGCGGGGCTAACTCCTACAATGAGCAGTTCTTC.

The rearrangement uses TRBV27 and TRBJ2-2, with TRBD2 as a possible D gene (6 bases). This CDR3 contains 17 residues. From germline, CDR1 is MNHEY and CDR2 SMNVEV (reference sequence). Trimming took off 10 bases at V and 16 bases at J, with 37 bases between the two ends. The CDR3 reads CATRRGLEGMSTGTQFF. The CDR3 DNA reads TGTGCCACCCGGCGGGGACTCGAGGGGATGAGCACCGGGACGCAGTTTTTT.

The genes are TRBV4-1 and TRBJ2-3; 9 nucleotides agree with TRBD2. V was pared by 1 base and J by 6 bases, with 11 bases of the junction left unmatched. The V gene's germline CDR1 is MGHRA and CDR2 YSYEKL. The CDR3 spans 17 residues. CDR3 region: CASSQVATSGLGDTQYF. CDR3 in DNA: TGCGCCAGCAGCCAAGTAGCGACTAGCGGTCTGGGGGATACGCAGTATTTT.

The chain employs TRBV27 and TRBJ2-1, with 11 bases that match TRBD2. This CDR3 has 16 amino acids. Germline V gene lookup returns CDR1 MNHEY and CDR2 SMNVEV (reference sequence). V was pared by 6 bases and J by 1 base, with 5 bases of the junction left unmatched. The CDR3 coding sequence is TGTGCCAGCAGACCGGGACTAGCGGAGTCCTACAATGAGCAGTTCTTC. Its protein product is CASRPGLAESYNEQFF.

On this clonotype itself: Relative to the germline gene, one junction end is altered; a read error may explain this. The chain has TRBV6-1 and TRBJ2-1, with D hard to call. Per germline, CDR1 MNHNS and CDR2 SASEGT. CDR3 length: 15 amino acids. The CDR3 nucleotides are TGTGCCAGCAGCGATCAGAGGATTTCCACCAATGCGCAGTTCTTC. Translation gives CASSDQRISTNAQFF.

The gene calls are TRBV27 and TRBJ2-4; D is tentatively TRBD1 or TRBD2 (5 bases each). Looked up from germline, CDR1 is MNHEY and CDR2 is SMNVEV (reference sequence). The CDR3 consists of 14 residues. The CDR3 DNA sequence: TGTGCGGGCAGCCGGGGCATAACTAAAGACATTCAGTACTTC. This encodes CAGSRGITKDIQYF.

By sample fraction, this clonotype is medium-sized. The chain is built from TRBV30 and TRBJ2-5; D possibly corresponds to TRBD2 (5 bases). Germline assignment: CDR1 GTSNPN and CDR2 SVGIG (reference sequence). V was pared by 3 bases and J by 0 bases, with 5 bases between. The CDR3 runs to 12 residues. CDR3 DNA sequence: TGTGCCTGGAGGAGGGACCAAGAGACCCAGTACTTC. Encoded protein: CAWRRDQETQYF.

The chain is built from TRBV28 and TRBJ2-2; weak D call: TRBD1 (5 bases). The DNA end is a closer match to TRBJ2-1, so the J assignment may be wrong. Germline V lookup: CDR1 MDHEN, CDR2 SYDVKM. The CDR3 covers 14 residues. This CDR3 reads CASRTGEATGEQFF. As DNA, the CDR3 is TGTGCCAGCAGAACAGGAGAGGCCACCGGGGAGCAGTTCTTC.

The chain carries TRBV6-5 and TRBJ2-2; D may correspond to TRBD1 or TRBD2 (5 bases each). The J call may be mistaken, given a closer DNA end match to TRBJ2-3. The CDR3 runs to 14 residues. The germline V gene has CDR1 MNHEY and CDR2 SVGAGI. CDR3: CASSYDSGTEEQYF. The CDR3 region has the DNA TGTGCCAGCAGTTACGACAGCGGCACCGAGGAGCAGTATTTT.

Relative to its sample, this clonotype is medium-sized. This rearrangement joins TRBV7-2 to TRBJ1-2; tentative D call: TRBD1 (5 bases). V dropped 2 bases and J dropped 7 bases, with 20 bases sitting between them. This CDR3 is 16 amino acids long. Germline V CDR1 and CDR2: SGHTA, FQGNSA. The CDR3 loop reads CASSLSVGTVSFGYTF. CDR3 nucleotides: TGTGCCAGCAGCTTATCGGTGGGGACGGTCTCGTTTGGCTACACCTTC.

This clonotype was found many times. The gene calls are TRBV10-2 and TRBJ1-1; D unclear. There are 14 residues in the CDR3. The V gene lost 6 bases and the J gene lost 5 bases, with 16 bases spanning the gap. The germline gives CDR1 WSHSY, CDR2 SAAADI. The CDR3 loop is CASREIDPQTEAFF. In DNA, the CDR3 is TGCGCCAGCAGGGAGATTGATCCCCAGACTGAAGCTTTCTTT.

Sample share makes this clonotype medium-sized (0.01 to 0.1%). The V gene is TRBV4-1, the J gene TRBJ1-1; possible D gene TRBD1, 6 bases. The CDR3 has 15 amino acids. V lost 0 bases to trimming and J lost 5 bases, with 13 bases between them. Looked up from germline, CDR1 is MGHRA and CDR2 is YSYEKL. CDR3 bases: TGCGCCAGCAGCCAAGATGGGGGCGGGGGAACTGAAGCTTTCTTT. Protein sequence: CASSQDGGGGTEAFF.

This clonotype was counted ten times or more. The J gene is TRBJ2-5, the V gene TRBV4-1; the D is unclear. V lost 5 bases and J lost 1, with 14 bases in between. This CDR3 is 15 amino acids long. The germline V gene has CDR1 MGHRA and CDR2 YSYEKL. CDR3 DNA sequence: TGCGCCAGCAGCTCCCGGGCCCTTGGCCAAGAGACCCAGTACTTC. It codes for CASSSRALGQETQYF.

This clonotype was picked up one time. One end of the junction varies from germline; a read error may be responsible. This sequence joins TRBV27 and TRBJ2-3; TRBD1 is a possible D gene (7 bases). The germline V gene encodes CDR1 MNHEY and CDR2 SMNVEV (reference sequence). This CDR3 region has 15 residues. This chain's CDR3 is CARGQGGRDTDTQYF. The CDR3 bases are TGTGCCAGGGGGCAGGGGGGACGAGACACAGATACCCAGTACTTT.

This clonotype turned up a few times. J is TRBJ2-1 and V is TRBV7-9; 10 bases map to TRBD1. CDR3 size: 13 residues. V dropped 10 bases and J dropped 7; count of bases not matched to a gene: 7. Per germline, CDR1 SEHNR and CDR2 FQNEAQ (reference sequence). The CDR3 here is CAILTGGWNEQFF. The CDR3, as DNA: TGTGCCATCCTGACAGGGGGCTGGAATGAGCAGTTCTTC.

The rearrangement links TRBV6-1 to TRBJ1-1; unclear D gene. From germline, CDR1 is MNHNS and CDR2 SASEGT. Trimming took off 3 bases at V and 7 bases at J, with 9 bases between the two ends. This CDR3 is built from 12 residues. Written as DNA, the CDR3 is TGTGCCAGCAGTGACTGGACGCGTGAAGCTTTCTTT. Translating gives CASSDWTREAFF.

This clonotype was observed a handful of times. The chain combines TRBV4-1 with TRBJ1-1; D not resolved. The CDR3 has 14 amino acids. Trimming took 1 base from V and 4 from J, leaving 10 bases between them. Germline loops: CDR1 MGHRA, CDR2 YSYEKL. The CDR3 DNA reads as TGCGCCAGCAGCCAAGGTATACGGGCCACTGAAGCTTTCTTT. It encodes CASSQGIRATEAFF.

The rearrangement joins TRBV6-1 to TRBJ2-5; either TRBD1 or TRBD2 may supply D (7 bases each). V dropped 0 bases and J dropped 11 bases, with 22 bases sitting between them. The CDR3 has 16 residues. Looked up from germline, CDR1 is MNHNS and CDR2 is SASEGT. This CDR3 reads CASSEAGGGSYNEQYF. CDR3 coding DNA: TGTGCCAGCAGTGAAGCGGGAGGGGGCTCCTACAATGAGCAGTACTTC.

As for this clonotype: The germline gene is not matched at one end of the junction; a read error may be the cause. The CDR3 protein is CGVSRLGGKNTQYF. The CDR3 DNA is TGCGGCGTCTCGAGGCTGGGAGGCAAAAATACTCAGTATTTT. This chain joins TRBV10-2 and TRBJ2-3; maybe TRBD2 (6 bases). CDR3 length equals 14 residues. Germline CDR1 reads WSHSY; CDR2 reads SAAADI.

V and J are TRBV10-2 and TRBJ2-1, with TRBD2 identical over 11 bases. The last part of the DNA fits TRBJ2-2 better; the J call may be wrong. This CDR3 comprises 14 residues. Germline V CDR1 and CDR2: WSHSY, SAAADI. CDR3 in amino acids: CASKLAGGNDELFF. The CDR3 coding sequence is TGCGCCAGCAAGCTAGCGGGGGGAAACGATGAGCTGTTTTTT.

A note on this clonotype: This is likely a read error, given that the CDR3 carries no conserved phenylalanine or tryptophan at its end. The V call is TRBV6-1, the J call TRBJ2-6, with D maybe TRBD1 (6 bases). This CDR3 has 14 residues. Trimming pared 4 bases from V and 8 bases from J, leaving 12 bases between. Looked up from germline, CDR1 is MNHNS and CDR2 is SASEGT. CDR3 loop: CASSGDMRTNVLTL. The CDR3 DNA sequence: TGTGCCAGCAGTGGGGACATGAGGACCAACGTCCTGACTTTA.

The sample holds a few counts of this clonotype. The rearrangement links TRBV6-1 to TRBJ1-2; 7 bases line up with TRBD1. V lost 6 bases, J lost 4 bases, and 8 bases stayed unmatched. Germline V gene data show CDR1 as MNHNS and CDR2 as SASEGT. This CDR3 region has 14 residues. The chain's CDR3 is CASRSTGVGYGYTF. The CDR3 coding sequence is TGTGCCAGCAGGTCTACAGGGGTGGGCTATGGCTACACCTTC.

The DNA of the CDR3 is TGCGCCAGCAGCCAAGACGTCCAGAGAGGAACTAACTATGGCTACACCTTC. Translation: CASSQDVQRGTNYGYTF. The gene calls are TRBV4-1 and TRBJ1-2; the D is unclear. CDR1 and CDR2 from the germline V gene are MGHRA and YSYEKL. The CDR3 sequence is 17 residues long. Trimming removed 0 bases from V and 0 bases from J, with 14 bases in between.

The rearrangement uses TRBV6-1 and TRBJ2-4, with a weak D call TRBD2 (5 bases). V lost 6 bases, J lost 0 bases, and 15 bases lay in between. This CDR3 spans 16 amino acids. The germline gives CDR1 MNHNS, CDR2 SASEGT. The CDR3 DNA follows: TGTGCCAGCAGCAACTGGGCGGGCCTAGCCAAAAACATTCAGTACTTC. The encoded protein is CASSNWAGLAKNIQYF.